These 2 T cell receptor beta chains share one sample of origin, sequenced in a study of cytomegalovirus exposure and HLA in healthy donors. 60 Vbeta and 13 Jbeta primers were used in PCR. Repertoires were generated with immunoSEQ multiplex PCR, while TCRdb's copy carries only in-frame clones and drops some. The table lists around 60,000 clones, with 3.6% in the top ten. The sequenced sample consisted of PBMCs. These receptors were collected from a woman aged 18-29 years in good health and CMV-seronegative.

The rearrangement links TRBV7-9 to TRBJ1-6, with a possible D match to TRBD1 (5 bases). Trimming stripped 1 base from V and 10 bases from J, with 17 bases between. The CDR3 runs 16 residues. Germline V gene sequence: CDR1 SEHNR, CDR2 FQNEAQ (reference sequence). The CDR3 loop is CASSLGLNVGGSPLHF. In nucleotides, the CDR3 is TGTGCCAGCAGCTTAGGATTGAACGTCGGGGGGTCACCCCTCCACTTT.

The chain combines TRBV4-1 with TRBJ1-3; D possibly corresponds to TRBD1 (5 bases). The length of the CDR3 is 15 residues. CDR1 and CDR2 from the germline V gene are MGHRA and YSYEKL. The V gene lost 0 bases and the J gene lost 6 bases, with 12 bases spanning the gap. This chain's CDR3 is CASSQDRGSQNTIYF. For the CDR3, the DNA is TGCGCCAGCAGCCAAGACCGGGGGAGCCAAAACACCATATATTTT.